Presented here are 14 T cell receptor beta chains from one specimen sequenced in a study of blood T cell repertoires in COVID-19. Data came from immunoSEQ multiplex PCR; TCRdb stores just in-frame clones and leaves some out. Altogether 84,000 or so clones are present, 88% being singletons, with the ten largest covering approximately 7.4%. Sequences were obtained from peripheral blood. The receptors stem from a man aged 70-80 years with acute or convalescent COVID-19.

The gene calls are TRBV28 and TRBJ2-7; no reliable D call. CDR3 size: 13 residues. Germline lookup yields CDR1 MDHEN and CDR2 SYDVKM. V lost 3 bases to trimming and J lost 0 bases, with 6 bases between them. This chain's CDR3 is CASSLGPSYEQYF. The CDR3 DNA sequence: TGTGCCAGCAGTTTGGGCCCCTCCTACGAGCAGTACTTC.

This chain joins TRBV5-6 and TRBJ2-2; 9 nucleotides align to TRBD2. V trimming: 3 bases; J trimming: 7 bases; junction bases outside the gene matches: 7. CDR3 length: 15 residues. CDR1 is SGHDT and CDR2 is YYEEEE in the germline V gene. DNA for the CDR3: TGTGCCAGCAGCTCCCCTAGCGGGGCGGGCGGGGAGCTGTTTTTT. It yields the protein CASSSPSGAGGELFF.

The J gene is TRBJ2-5, the V gene TRBV6-5; TRBD2 aligns across 10 bases. The V gene end was trimmed by 6 bases and the J gene end by 13 bases; junction bases not matched to a gene: 14. There are 14 residues in the CDR3. In germline, CDR1 is MNHEY, CDR2 SVGAGI. CDR3 residues: CASRLLRLAGVLYF. The CDR3 DNA sequence: TGTGCCAGCAGACTCCTACGGCTAGCGGGGGTTCTGTACTTC.

V usage is TRBV7-2 and J usage is TRBJ2-7; TRBD1 might be the D (6 bases). V was clipped by 1 base and J by 3 bases, with 13 bases between them. CDR1 and CDR2 from the germline V gene are SGHTA and FQGNSA. This CDR3 has 15 residues. The CDR3, as DNA: TGTGCCAGCAGCTTAGATACAGGGACATACTACGAGCAGTACTTC. It is translated as CASSLDTGTYYEQYF.

J is TRBJ1-6 and V is TRBV19, with a weak D call TRBD1 (6 bases). Germline V gives CDR1 LNHDA, CDR2 SQIVND (reference sequence). This CDR3 is built from 13 residues. Trimming left V 11 bases short and J 8 bases short, with 16 bases between. The CDR3 loop reads CACARDNHSPLHF. The CDR3 DNA follows: TGTGCCTGCGCCAGGGACAACCATTCACCCCTCCACTTT. Full variable domain (outside the CDR3, taken from reference TRBV19 and TRBJ1-6): DGGITQSPKYLFRKEGQNVTLSCEQNLNHDAMYWYRQDPGQGLRLIYYSQIVNDFQKGDIAEGYSVSREKKESFPLTVTSAQKNPTAFYLCACARDNHSPLHFGNGTRLTVT.

The chain joins TRBV7-3 to TRBJ1-2, with a possible D match to TRBD1 (6 bases). The ends were cut back, 1 base at V and 7 bases at J, with 16 bases in the middle. Per the germline V gene, CDR1 is SGHTA and CDR2 is FQGTGA. This CDR3 has 15 amino acids. The CDR3 DNA follows: TGTGCCAGCAGCTTAAGAGGCGGGGGCGCGGGTGGCTACACCTTC. Its translation is CASSLRGGGAGGYTF.

The chain has TRBV3-1 (or the pseudogene TRBV3-2) and TRBJ2-7; perhaps TRBD2 as D (6 bases). Germline-derived CDR1 and CDR2 are LGHDT and YNNKEL (reference sequence). The CDR3 totals 14 residues. V was cut by 3 bases and J by 4 bases, with 13 bases left in between. As DNA, the CDR3 is TGTGCCAGCAGCCACTCAGGGACTGATTACGAGCAGTACTTC. Translated: CASSHSGTDYEQYF.

This chain connects TRBV7-9 to TRBJ1-1, with 10 positions matching TRBD1. After removal of 3 bases from V and 4 bases from J, the junction contained 5 bases not matched to a gene. Germline-derived CDR1 and CDR2 are SEHNR and FQNEAQ (reference sequence). The CDR3 runs 15 residues. CDR3 sequence reads: CASSFRRDRGTEAFF. The CDR3 nucleotides are TGTGCCAGCAGCTTTCGGAGGGACAGGGGCACTGAAGCTTTCTTT. Based on the CDR3 plus reference TRBV7-9 and TRBJ1-1, the full variable domain is DTGVSQNPRHKITKRGQNVTFRCDPISEHNRLYWYRQTLGQGPEFLTYFQNEAQLEKSRLLSDRFSAERPKGSFSTLEIQRTEQGDSAMYLCASSFRRDRGTEAFFGQGTRLTVV.

This clone came up once. The chain is built from TRBV18 and TRBJ2-6; D may be TRBD1 (5 bases). The germline gives CDR1 KGHSH, CDR2 LQKENI. CDR3 length equals 15 residues. The V gene lost 2 bases and the J gene lost 1 base, with 6 bases spanning the gap. CDR3: CASSPSGSGANVLTF. The CDR3 DNA reads as TGTGCCAGCTCACCATCAGGGTCTGGGGCCAACGTCCTGACTTTC. Filled out from reference TRBV18 and TRBJ2-6, the complete variable domain reads NAGVMQNPRHLVRRRGQEARLRCSPMKGHSHVYWYRQLPEEGLKFMVYLQKENIIDESGMPKERFSAEFPKEGPSILRIQQVVRGDSAAYFCASSPSGSGANVLTFGAGSRLTVL.

The V call is TRBV6-2 or TRBV6-3, the J call TRBJ2-7; D uncertain. V shed 2 bases and J shed 3 bases, with 11 bases lying between them. Looked up from germline, CDR1 is MNHEY and CDR2 is SVGEGT. This CDR3 has 14 residues. The CDR3 loop is CASSYGLQSYEQYF. In DNA, the CDR3 is TGTGCCAGCAGTTACGGCCTACAGAGCTACGAGCAGTACTTC.

In this sample, this clone turned up once. The CDR3 DNA follows: TGTGCCAGCAGCTCGAGGGGGAGAGAAAAACTGTTTTTT. Translated, it gives CASSSRGREKLFF. The chain is built from TRBV7-8 and TRBJ1-4, with D possibly being TRBD1 (6 bases). Trimming took 4 bases from V and 8 from J, leaving 11 bases between them. In germline, CDR1 is SGHVS, CDR2 FQNEAQ. The CDR3 length is 13 residues.

The chain couples TRBV4-3 to TRBJ1-4; D possibly corresponds to TRBD1 (6 bases). Trimming shortened V by 0 bases and J by 5 bases, and 19 bases separated the two germline ends. The CDR3 consists of 18 residues. Germline CDR1 reads LGHNA; CDR2 reads YSLEER. CDR3 loop: CASSQDSDQGRSNEKLFF. DNA for the CDR3: TGCGCCAGCAGCCAAGATTCCGATCAGGGGAGATCCAATGAAAAACTGTTTTTT.

The V and J genes are TRBV7-2 and TRBJ1-5, with 8 positions matching TRBD1. Per germline, CDR1 SGHTA and CDR2 FQGNSA. V trimming: 5 bases; J trimming: 7 bases; junction bases outside the gene matches: 7. This CDR3 comprises 14 residues. CDR3 sequence reads: CASSLGQALQPQHF. The CDR3 DNA sequence: TGTGCCAGCAGCCTGGGACAGGCATTACAGCCCCAGCATTTT. Together with reference TRBV7-2 and TRBJ1-5, the CDR3 gives the full variable domain: GAGVSQSPSNKVTEKGKDVELRCDPISGHTALYWYRQSLGQGLEFLIYFQGNSAPDKSGLPSDRFSAERTGGSVSTLTIQRTQQEDSAVYLCASSLGQALQPQHFGDGTRLSIL.

V usage is TRBV5-1 and J usage is TRBJ2-2; D is unclear. V lost 1 base and J 11 bases, leaving 6 bases between the germline ends. This CDR3 is 11 amino acids long. CDR1 is SGHRS, CDR2 YFSETQ, per germline. In DNA, the CDR3 is TGCGCCAGCAGCTTGATGAGTGAGCTGTTTTTT. This translates into CASSLMSELFF.